This TCR beta chain was captured in a study of identical twins. Whole-study results and caveats: Low generation-probability sequences were in excess among twin-shared out-of-frame alpha sequences. Cord blood beta clonotypes that were abundant carried fewer insertions, and memory repertoires showed no such trend.

A template switching step contributed a universal primer site, while unique molecular identifiers were present in the cDNA. TCRdb redid the calling of the 5' RACE reads with MiXCR, one entry per CDR3 protein. The sample includes around 680,000 distinct CDR3 sequences, 8.6% of them seen just once. A few counts support this clonotype. Its cognate antigen is unknown. Trimming removed 6 bases from V and 8 bases from J, with 11 bases in between. CDR1 is SNHLY and CDR2 is FYNNEI in the germline V gene. This CDR3 is 12 amino acids long. The data were also submitted as part of a second study, on yellow fever vaccine responses in identical twins. That source notes: Twins' vaccine T cell responses reportedly seemed partly convergent and partly personalized.

The chain couples TRBV2 to TRBJ2-1, with D uncertain. The sample comprised PBMCs. This receptor was identified in a woman under 30 in good health. CDR3 in amino acids: CASRNQPYEQFF. CDR3 nucleotide sequence: TGTGCCAGCAGGAATCAACCCTATGAGCAGTTCTTC.